Listed below are T cell receptor beta chains from one sample, sequenced in a study of cytomegalovirus exposure and HLA in healthy donors. This table comes from immunoSEQ multiplex PCR, and its TCRdb copy is limited to in-frame clones, with some not included. Listed are around 150,000 clones; about 1.2% falls within the top ten. Sequences were obtained from PBMCs. These TCRs come from a woman aged 55 to 70 in good health and CMV-seronegative. Each CDR3 is given with its conserved first and last residue. A D gene is named only where the DNA matches it firmly.

TRBV7-8,TRBJ1-1,.,CASSIQGSTEAFF,TGTGCCAGCAGCATACAGGGATCCACTGAAGCTTTCTTT
TRBV6-6,TRBJ1-3,.,CASSYNLGEGNTIYF,TGTGCCAGCAGTTACAATCTCGGGGAAGGAAACACCATATATTTT
TRBV6-1,TRBJ1-1,.,CASSEGWGSYWNTEAFF,TGTGCCAGCAGTGAAGGTTGGGGCAGCTATTGGAACACTGAAGCTTTCTTT
TRBV19,TRBJ2-2,TRBD1,CASSIDRGTGNTGELFF,TGTGCCAGTAGTATAGATCGGGGGACAGGGAACACCGGGGAGCTGTTTTTT
TRBV2,TRBJ2-7,.,CASSEEGGGYEQYF,TGTGCCAGCAGTGAAGAAGGGGGGGGTTACGAGCAGTACTTC
TRBV12-5,TRBJ1-5,.,CASGSGRDYQPQHF,TGTGCTAGTGGCTCTGGGAGGGATTATCAGCCCCAGCATTTT
TRBV5-8,TRBJ2-3,.,CASSPARGQYF,TGTGCCAGCAGCCCCGCGCGCGGGCAGTATTTT
TRBV6-5,TRBJ1-5,TRBD1,CASSLTPGTGGQHF,TGTGCCAGCAGCCTCACCCCCGGGACAGGGGGCCAGCATTTT
TRBV4-1,TRBJ1-1,TRBD1,CASSYRAGTGNTEAFF,TGCGCCAGCAGCTATAGGGCCGGGACAGGCAACACTGAAGCTTTCTTT
TRBV6-5,TRBJ2-5,TRBD2,CASRLTSGGTQYF,TGTGCCAGCAGACTAACCTCGGGGGGGACCCAGTACTTC
TRBV5-1,TRBJ2-3,.,CASSLSGTSGDTQYF,TGCGCCAGCAGCTTATCCGGGACATCAGGAGATACGCAGTATTTT
TRBV5-5,TRBJ1-2,.,CASSSGRGGNYGYTF,TGTGCCAGCAGCTCGGGGAGGGGAGGTAACTATGGCTACACCTTC
TRBV6-1,TRBJ1-3,.,CASRKGEISGNTIYF,TGTGCCAGCAGAAAGGGGGAAATCTCTGGAAACACCATATATTTT
TRBV7-2,TRBJ2-5,.,CASSLVGGETQYF,TGTGCCAGCAGCTTAGTGGGGGGAGAGACCCAGTACTTC
TRBV7-9,TRBJ2-3,.,CASSLLGGTDTQYF,TGTGCCAGCAGCTTATTAGGGGGCACAGATACGCAGTATTTT
TRBV6-5,TRBJ1-3,.,CASSPGGNTIYF,TGTGCCAGCAGTCCAGGGGGAAACACCATATATTTT
TRBV7-9,TRBJ1-2,.,CASSLSNSGNYGYTF,TGTGCCAGCAGCTTATCTAATTCCGGGAACTATGGCTACACCTTC
TRBV10-1,TRBJ2-1,.,CASSEPEALEQFF,TGCGCCAGCAGTGAGCCGGAGGCATTAGAGCAGTTCTTC
TRBV7-9,TRBJ1-1,TRBD1,CASSLTGTANTEAFF,TGTGCCAGCAGCTTAACAGGGACAGCGAACACTGAAGCTTTCTTT
TRBV10-3,TRBJ1-5,TRBD1,CAVSSGTGDNQPQHF,TGTGCCGTCAGTTCCGGGACAGGTGACAATCAGCCCCAGCATTTT
TRBV15,TRBJ1-6,TRBD1,CATSKDRGPSPLHF,TGTGCCACCAGCAAGGACAGGGGTCCTTCACCCCTCCACTTT
TRBV14,TRBJ2-1,.,CASSQDGRGIYNEQFF,TGTGCCAGCAGCCAAGACGGGAGAGGGATATACAATGAGCAGTTCTTC
TRBV11-2,TRBJ2-1,TRBD2,CASRRTGTTSNEQFF,TGTGCCAGCAGAAGAACCGGGACTACCTCCAATGAGCAGTTCTTC
TRBV7-8,TRBJ2-1,.,CASSPGGAYNEQFF,TGTGCCAGCAGCCCGGGCGGGGCCTACAATGAGCAGTTCTTC
TRBV11-2,TRBJ2-7,TRBD2,CASSFARGTLAGDYEQYF,TGTGCCAGCAGCTTTGCGAGGGGGACACTAGCGGGCGACTACGAGCAGTACTTC
TRBV2,TRBJ1-1,.,CASSYTANTEAFF,TGTGCCAGCAGTTACACAGCGAACACTGAAGCTTTCTTT
TRBV10-3,TRBJ2-3,.,CAISNSADTQYF,TGTGCCATCAGTAATAGTGCAGATACGCAGTATTTT
TRBV19,TRBJ2-1,.,CASSLTAGAEYLSSYNEQFF,TGTGCCAGTAGTTTAACGGCAGGGGCCGAATACCTAAGCTCCTACAATGAGCAGTTCTTC
TRBV5-4,TRBJ2-7,.,CASSAERYYEQYF,TGTGCCAGCAGCGCGGAGAGATACTACGAGCAGTACTTC
TRBV4-3,TRBJ1-1,TRBD1,CASSHRTGVKSEAFF,TGCGCCAGCAGCCATCGAACAGGGGTAAAGTCTGAAGCTTTCTTT
TRBV30,TRBJ1-4,TRBD1,CAWSTDRAPQGKLFF,TGTGCCTGGAGTACTGACAGGGCGCCTCAGGGAAAACTGTTTTTT
TRBV11-2,TRBJ1-2,TRBD1,CASSSSLGTGDHYGYTF,TGTGCCAGCAGCTCCTCGCTCGGGACAGGGGATCACTATGGCTACACCTTC
TRBV5-4,TRBJ1-4,.,CASSLVGANEKLFF,TGTGCCAGCAGCCTGGTCGGAGCTAATGAAAAACTGTTTTTT
TRBV9,TRBJ1-3,.,CASSPPQAGYGNTIYF,TGTGCCAGCAGCCCTCCCCAGGCAGGGTATGGAAACACCATATATTTT
TRBV13,TRBJ2-2,.,CASSLESGEDTGELFF,TGTGCCAGCAGCTTGGAATCCGGGGAGGACACCGGGGAGCTGTTTTTT
TRBV5-1,TRBJ2-2,.,CASSPHRDASTGELFF,TGCGCCAGCAGCCCCCACAGGGATGCGAGCACCGGGGAGCTGTTTTTT
TRBV13,TRBJ2-7,.,CASGLQYEQYF,TGTGCCAGCGGACTTCAATACGAGCAGTACTTC
TRBV9,TRBJ1-1,.,CASSRQKNTEAFF,TGTGCCAGCAGTCGACAGAAGAACACTGAAGCTTTCTTT
TRBV6-6,TRBJ2-1,.,CASSYGLGGEQFF,TGTGCCAGCAGTTACGGACTGGGGGGTGAGCAGTTCTTC
TRBV5-1,TRBJ2-3,TRBD2,CASSLGLASDTQYF,TGCGCCAGCAGCTTGGGACTAGCGTCCGATACGCAGTATTTT
TRBV2,TRBJ2-7,.,CASSPPGQYEQYF,TGTGCCAGCAGTCCACCTGGACAGTACGAGCAGTACTTC
TRBV5-6,TRBJ2-5,TRBD1,CASSQQGEETQYF,TGTGCCAGCAGCCAACAGGGGGAAGAGACCCAGTACTTC
TRBV29-1,TRBJ1-2,.,CSVDGVRTGGYTF,TGCAGCGTTGACGGGGTCCGAACCGGTGGCTACACCTTC
TRBV2,TRBJ1-6,TRBD1,CASSTGTGSSPLHF,TGTGCCAGCAGTACGGGGACAGGGTCATCACCCCTCCACTTT
TRBV25-1,TRBJ1-2,TRBD1,CASSARTGHGYTF,TGTGCCAGCAGTGCGAGGACAGGGCATGGCTACACCTTC
TRBV18,TRBJ1-1,.,CASSPPPGNTEAFF,TGTGCCAGCTCACCGCCTCCGGGGAACACTGAAGCTTTCTTT
TRBV21-1,TRBJ1-1,.,CASSKRTGGLIEAFF,TGTGCCAGCAGCAAGAGGACAGGGGGCTTGATAGAAGCTTTCTTT
TRBV7-7,TRBJ2-1,TRBD2,CASSEVASGNEQFF,TGTGCCAGCAGCGAGGTGGCTAGCGGTAATGAGCAGTTCTTC
TRBV18,TRBJ1-1,.,CASSPGANTEAFF,TGTGCCAGCTCACCAGGGGCGAACACTGAAGCTTTCTTT
TRBV7-8,TRBJ2-1,TRBD2,CASSSVIAGDHSYNEQFF,TGTGCCAGCAGCTCGGTTATAGCGGGAGACCACTCCTACAATGAGCAGTTCTTC
TRBV2,TRBJ2-1,TRBD2,CASRGPIAGGLGNEQFF,TGTGCCAGCAGAGGACCCATAGCGGGAGGGCTTGGCAATGAGCAGTTCTTC
TRBV27,TRBJ1-2,TRBD1,CASSLIGQGNYGYTF,TGTGCCAGCAGTTTAATCGGACAGGGAAACTATGGCTACACCTTC
TRBV18,TRBJ2-1,TRBD1,CASSPLRDGQGRNIF,TGTGCCAGCTCACCACTTCGGGACGGACAGGGGCGCAACATCTTC
TRBV7-2,TRBJ1-2,.,CASSRDRNYGYTF,TGTGCCAGCAGCCGCGACAGGAACTATGGCTACACCTTC
TRBV9,TRBJ2-1,.,CASSQGGSYNEQFF,TGTGCCAGCAGCCAAGGAGGGAGCTACAATGAGCAGTTCTTC
TRBV2,TRBJ2-3,.,CASSLLGSGGTDTQYF,TGTGCCAGCAGCCTCCTTGGTAGCGGCGGCACAGATACGCAGTATTTT